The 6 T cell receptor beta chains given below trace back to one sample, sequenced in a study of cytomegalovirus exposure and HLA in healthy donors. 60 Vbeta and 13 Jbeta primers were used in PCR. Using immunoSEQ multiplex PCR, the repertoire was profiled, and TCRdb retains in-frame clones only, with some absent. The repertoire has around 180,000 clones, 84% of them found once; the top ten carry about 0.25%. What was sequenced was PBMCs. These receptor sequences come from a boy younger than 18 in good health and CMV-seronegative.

The CDR3 spells CAISDIEAENQPQHF. Here the CDR3 DNA reads TGTGCCATCAGTGATATAGAGGCAGAAAATCAGCCCCAGCATTTT. J is TRBJ1-5 and V is TRBV10-3; D is ambiguous. Germline values: CDR1 ENHRY, CDR2 SYGVKD. Trimming shortened V by 3 bases and J by 4 bases, and 13 bases separated the two germline ends. The CDR3 is made up of 15 amino acids.

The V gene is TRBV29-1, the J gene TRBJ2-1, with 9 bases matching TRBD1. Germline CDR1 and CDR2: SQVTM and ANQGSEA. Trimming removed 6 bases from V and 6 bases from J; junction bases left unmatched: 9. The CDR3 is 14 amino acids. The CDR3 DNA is TGCAGCGTGATCAGGACGGGACAGGGCAATGAGCAGTTCTTC. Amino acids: CSVIRTGQGNEQFF.

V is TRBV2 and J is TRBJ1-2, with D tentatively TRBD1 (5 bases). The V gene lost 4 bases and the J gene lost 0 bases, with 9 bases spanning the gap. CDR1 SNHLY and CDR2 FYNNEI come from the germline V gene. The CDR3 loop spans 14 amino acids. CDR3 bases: TGTGCCAGCAGTGTCACAGGTCCTAACTATGGCTACACCTTC. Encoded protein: CASSVTGPNYGYTF. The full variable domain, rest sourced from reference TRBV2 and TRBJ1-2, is EPEVTQTPSHQVTQMGQEVILRCVPISNHLYFYWYRQILGQKVEFLVSFYNNEISEKSEIFDDQFSVERPDGSNFTLKIRSTKLEDSAMYFCASSVTGPNYGYTFGSGTRLTVV.

Written as DNA, the CDR3 is TGTGCCATCAGTGAGTCGATTGGTTCTAGGGGTAGACAAGAGACCCAGTACTTC. Amino acid sequence: CAISESIGSRGRQETQYF. This chain uses TRBV10-3 with TRBJ2-5; tentatively, D is TRBD1 (5 bases). The CDR3 has 18 residues. The V and J ends lost 0 bases and 2 bases respectively, with 19 bases between them. Germline CDR1 is ENHRY and CDR2 is SYGVKD.

The CDR3 DNA is TGTGCCATCAGTGAGTCAGTCGGGAAAGAGACCCAGTACTTC. Amino acids: CAISESVGKETQYF. The chain couples TRBV10-3 to TRBJ2-5; D is perhaps TRBD2 (5 bases). The CDR3 runs to 14 residues. Per the germline V gene, CDR1 is ENHRY and CDR2 is SYGVKD. V was trimmed by 0 bases and J by 3 bases, leaving 8 bases between them.

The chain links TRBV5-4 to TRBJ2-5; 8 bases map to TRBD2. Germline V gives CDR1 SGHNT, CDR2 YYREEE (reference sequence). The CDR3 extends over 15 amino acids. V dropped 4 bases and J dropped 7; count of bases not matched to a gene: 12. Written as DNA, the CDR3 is TGTGCCAGCAGCCCCCGGGGTAGCGGGGTAGTGACCCAGTACTTC. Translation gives CASSPRGSGVVTQYF.